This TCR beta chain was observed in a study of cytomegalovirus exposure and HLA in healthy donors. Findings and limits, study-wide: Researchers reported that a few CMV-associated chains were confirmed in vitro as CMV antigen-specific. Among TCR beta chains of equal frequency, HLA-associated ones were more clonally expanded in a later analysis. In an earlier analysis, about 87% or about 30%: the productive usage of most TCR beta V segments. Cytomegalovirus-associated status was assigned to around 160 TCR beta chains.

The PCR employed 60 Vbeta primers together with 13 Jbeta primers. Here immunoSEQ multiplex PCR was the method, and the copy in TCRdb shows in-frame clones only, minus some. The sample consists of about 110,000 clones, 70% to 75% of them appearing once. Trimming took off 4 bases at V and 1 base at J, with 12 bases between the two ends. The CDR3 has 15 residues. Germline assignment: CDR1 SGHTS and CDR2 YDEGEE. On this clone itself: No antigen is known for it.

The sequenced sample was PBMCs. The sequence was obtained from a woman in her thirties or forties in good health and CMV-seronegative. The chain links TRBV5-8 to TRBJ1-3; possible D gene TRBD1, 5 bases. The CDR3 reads CASSRDGGSGNTIYF. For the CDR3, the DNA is TGTGCCAGCAGCCGGGATGGGGGGTCTGGAAACACCATATATTTT.